The clone carrying this T cell receptor (beta chain) was counted between two and nine times. Its cognate antigen is unknown. Germline CDR1 reads MNHNS; CDR2 reads SASEGT. CDR3 length: 15 amino acids. Trimming shortened V by 6 bases and J by 1 base, and 13 bases separated the two germline ends. Profiled with immunoSEQ multiplex PCR; TCRdb holds only in-frame clones, not every one. This table holds 35,000 to 50,000 clones, 90% to 95% found once. The data originate from a study of T cells in localized non-small cell lung cancer. Study-level findings and limits: Highest T cell clonality was seen in uninvolved adjacent lung, surpassing that measured in tumor. In adjacent lung, a median roughly 60 of the top 100 tumor clones were found. Greater blood T cell density accompanied longer overall survival.

This receptor was identified in a woman aged 40 to 75 with stage II lung adenocarcinoma. The V and J genes are TRBV6-1 and TRBJ1-3, with unresolved D. The sequencing here drew on PBMCs, taken before any cancer treatment. This chain's CDR3 is CASRETADSGNTIYF. CDR3 nucleotides: TGTGCCAGCAGGGAAACAGCTGATTCTGGAAACACCATATATTTT.